Detailed here is one TCR beta chain. This clone was counted a few times. This receptor's antigen is unknown. No base-level quality is on record; no much larger clone is a single base apart. Samples from volunteer blood donors who had recovered from COVID-19 were contributed by a second Seattle source. Each collaborating institution followed its own protocols to collect whole blood in K2EDTA tubes. For TCRbeta analysis, collaborator samples were shipped as frozen whole blood, as isolated PBMCs, or as DNA extracted from either sample type. This specimen comes from a study of blood T cell repertoires in COVID-19 (TCRdb year 2020). For context, the study as a whole: The collaborator samples originated in the United States, Italy and Spain and spanned the acute and convalescent phases of COVID-19. The prospective study material was composed of cDNA or gDNA derived from T cells, B-cell-depleted T cells, or PBMCs. Deeply sampled blood TCRbeta repertoires from subjects exposed to, actively infected with, or recovered from COVID-19 were included in the dataset. A freely available public database, intended as a resource for researchers studying the immune response to SARS-CoV-2, is where the repertoires were released. Samples came from the ongoing ImmuneRACE study (first 160 participants) plus 1,254 subjects from 6 global collaborators. Sample metadata almost always included a de-identified subject ID, COVID-19 status, age in years and sex. Where HLA class I and class II types were available, the types were taken from metadata supplied by the sample provider, not from assay-based typing.

TCRbeta CDR3 regions were amplified from genomic DNA by means of the immunoSEQ Assay, a bias-controlled multiplex PCR. In the original analysis: The number of nucleated cells in each sample was estimated by amplification of reference gene primers within the assay. Sequence reads were collapsed and filtered to measure the absolute abundance of every unique TCRbeta CDR3 rearrangement. For each sample, productive Simpson clonality was calculated as the square root of Simpson's diversity index over productive rearrangements. Sourced from immuneACCESS, this table was stored by TCRdb with only in-frame sequences that have V and J called. A share of the clones is absent; for the studies checked, an unresolved V gene accounts for under half, and the remainder has no known explanation. V and J calls and clone size are copied from that table; D and trimming were computed from the DNA. This sample lists some 200,000 clones; approximately 81% were detected once. Together, the top ten hold 5% to 6.5% of the sample.

Per the germline V gene, MNHEY is the CDR1 and SVGAGI is the CDR2. Trimming at the junction amounts to 2 bases on V and 4 bases on J, and the germline ends lie 8 bases apart. From its cysteine to its phenylalanine, the CDR3 spans 13 amino acids. Only the CDR3 part of the read is kept: 39 bases, read in frame from the first base. What the work shows at the level of the full study, not this receptor alone: The amount of clinical and demographic metadata varied by source and participant and was provided uncurated.

Sequencing input: peripheral blood. The source is a woman aged 60 to 75 who had recovered from COVID-19. The rearranged chain carries TRBV6-5 and TRBJ1-1; the best D guess is TRBD1, with 6 bases matching. CDR3 region: CASSYQTGTEAFF. In nucleotides, the sequence is TGTGCCAGCAGTTACCAGACAGGCACTGAAGCTTTCTTT.